Given below is one TCR beta chain in context. Clones were read by immunoSEQ multiplex PCR, and TCRdb kept only the in-frame ones, dropping some. This sample yields 45,000 or so clones, of which 91% are seen a single time; roughly 9.1% belongs to the top ten. This CDR3 is built from 14 residues. Trimming removed 11 bases at V and 7 bases at J, with 21 bases between. CDR1 is SNHLY and CDR2 is FYNNEI in the germline V gene. The data belong to a study of T cell changes during pregnancy in multiple sclerosis. The chain couples TRBV2 to TRBJ2-1, with a possible D match to TRBD2 (7 bases). Source: CD8+ T cells from peripheral blood mononuclear cells, taken after pregnancy. This TCR came from a female donor with multiple sclerosis, enrolled in a pregnancy study. The CDR3 sequence: CAEGGGPPANEQFF. The CDR3 nucleotides read TGTGCCGAGGGGGGGGGACCTCCGGCAAATGAGCAGTTCTTC.